One and the same sample provided the 21 T cell receptor beta chains below, sequenced in a study of blood T cell repertoires in COVID-19. Here immunoSEQ multiplex PCR was the method, and the copy in TCRdb shows in-frame clones only, minus some. The sample lists fewer than 85,000 clones; about 87% were seen once. The specimen was peripheral blood. These TCRs come from a human donor in a cohort sampled during active COVID-19.

The chain has TRBV27 and TRBJ1-2; 9 nucleotides align to TRBD1. With V trimmed by 3 bases and J by 7 bases, 9 bases remained unmatched. CDR1 MNHEY and CDR2 SMNVEV come from the germline V gene (reference sequence). CDR3 length: 15 residues. The chain's CDR3 is CASSLTTQGAGGYTF. The CDR3 DNA reads as TGTGCCAGCAGTTTGACGACACAGGGGGCCGGTGGCTACACCTTC.

V gene TRBV5-1 combines with J gene TRBJ2-7; D call uncertain. Trimming removed 0 bases from V and 2 bases from J, with 6 bases in between. The CDR3 runs 13 residues. The germline V gene has CDR1 SGHRS and CDR2 YFSETQ. This chain's CDR3 is CASSLEATYEQYF. CDR3 nucleotide sequence: TGCGCCAGCAGCTTGGAAGCTACCTACGAGCAGTACTTC.

The chain employs TRBV9 and TRBJ2-2; 12 bases agree with TRBD2. Germline CDR1 and CDR2: SGDLS and YYNGEE. CDR3 size: 16 residues. Unmatched junction bases numbered 7, after V lost 3 bases and J lost 7 bases. The CDR3, as DNA: TGTGCCAGCAGCGCCTCTAGCGGGAGGGTAATCGGGGAGCTGTTTTTT. Its translation is CASSASSGRVIGELFF.

V gene TRBV6-5 combines with J gene TRBJ2-1; D is unclear. CDR1 is MNHEY and CDR2 is SVGAGI in the germline V gene. The CDR3 spans 12 residues. The V end lost 5 bases, the J end lost 8 bases, and 10 bases lay between the germline ends. In DNA, the CDR3 is TGTGCCAGCAGTCACGACGGAGATGAGCAGTTCTTC. Amino acids: CASSHDGDEQFF.

The chain carries TRBV11-1 and TRBJ2-7; the match to TRBD2 covers 10 bases. The germline CDR1 and CDR2 sequences are SGHAT and FQDESV (reference sequence). CDR3 length equals 14 residues. The trim removed 4 bases at V and 4 bases at J, leaving 4 bases unmatched. CDR3 loop: CASSWTSGLYEQYF. The CDR3, as DNA: TGTGCCAGCAGCTGGACTAGCGGACTTTACGAGCAGTACTTC.

J is TRBJ1-5 and V is TRBV6-5, with 7 bases matching TRBD1. Germline assignment: CDR1 MNHEY and CDR2 SVGAGI. The CDR3 has 13 amino acids. V lost 6 bases, J lost 2 bases, and 1 base stayed unmatched. The CDR3 is CASRGTGNQPQHF. The CDR3 bases are TGTGCCAGCAGGGGGACAGGCAATCAGCCCCAGCATTTT.

The chain combines TRBV30 with TRBJ2-5; D not resolved. CDR3 length: 12 residues. CDR1 is GTSNPN and CDR2 is SVGIG in the germline V gene (reference sequence). V gave up 1 base and J gave up 5 bases, with 8 bases separating them. CDR3 sequence (DNA): TGTGCCTGGAGTGCTGGAGACGAGACCCAGTACTTC. Its translation is CAWSAGDETQYF.

This sequence joins TRBV25-1 and TRBJ2-2; D perhaps matches TRBD1 (7 bases). Germline V gene sequence: CDR1 MGHDK, CDR2 SYGVNS. V shed 3 bases and J shed 6 bases, with 11 bases lying between them. The CDR3 spans 14 residues. CDR3 sequence (DNA): TGTGCCAGCAGTGACAGGGGGAGGTCCGGGGAGCTGTTTTTT. Amino acid sequence: CASSDRGRSGELFF.

The rearrangement links TRBV9 to TRBJ1-2; weak D call: TRBD1 (6 bases). This CDR3 is 13 amino acids long. Germline assignment: CDR1 SGDLS and CDR2 YYNGEE. Trimming pared 3 bases from V and 4 bases from J, leaving 10 bases between. CDR3 bases: TGTGCCAGCAGCGGTGGGGGCCGCTATGGCTACACCTTC. It translates to CASSGGGRYGYTF.

J is TRBJ1-2 and V is TRBV9, with D tentatively TRBD1 (5 bases). Germline V gives CDR1 SGDLS, CDR2 YYNGEE. This CDR3 contains 14 residues. The germline V and J ends were trimmed by 3 bases and 2 bases, with 11 bases remaining between them. CDR3 nucleotide sequence: TGTGCCAGCAGCGCTGGCGGGGGGAACTATGGCTACACCTTC. It specifies CASSAGGGNYGYTF.

This clone was recorded a few times. The V and J genes are TRBV5-1 and TRBJ1-1; TRBD1 matches 8 bases. The CDR3 contains 15 residues. The J segment lost 2 bases and the V segment lost 4 bases, leaving 7 bases of the junction unmatched. Germline CDR1 and CDR2: SGHRS and YFSETQ. The CDR3 sequence is CASSTGTGLNTEAFF. The DNA for the CDR3 is TGCGCCAGCAGCACCGGGACAGGCCTAAACACTGAAGCTTTCTTT.

This clone was observed a handful of times. The V gene is TRBV7-9, the J gene TRBJ1-3; D is ambiguous. The length of the CDR3 is 14 residues. Deletions cut 5 bases from V and 4 bases from J, with 12 bases between. Germline CDR1 and CDR2: SEHNR and FQNEAQ (reference sequence). The chain's CDR3 is CASSTRTGGNTIYF. CDR3 sequence (DNA): TGTGCCAGCAGCACTCGGACGGGAGGAAACACCATATATTTT.

The chain combines TRBV29-1 with TRBJ2-3; D not certain. CDR1 is SQVTM and CDR2 is ANQGSEA in the germline V gene. V lost 4 bases, J lost 0 bases, and 8 bases lay in between. This CDR3 spans 13 amino acids. The DNA for the CDR3 is TGCAGCGTTGGTGACTTTAGCACAGATACGCAGTATTTT. Protein sequence: CSVGDFSTDTQYF.

In DNA, the CDR3 is TGTGCCAGCAGCAAAGGCCCCCCCAGGGTGAACACTGAAGCTTTCTTT. Amino acids: CASSKGPPRVNTEAFF. The chain has TRBV21-1 and TRBJ1-1; the table's D call, TRBD1, was not checked against the DNA. TRBV21-1 constitutes a pseudogene. This CDR3 is built from 16 residues.

This chain joins TRBV23-1 and TRBJ2-2; no firm D call. TRBV23-1 is identified as an open reading frame with a role that is uncertain. The V end was cut by 0 bases, the J end by 5 bases, with 10 bases between. This CDR3 contains 15 residues. CDR3 loop: CASSQSCGSTGELFF. CDR3 sequence (DNA): TGCGCCAGCAGTCAATCGTGCGGATCTACCGGGGAGCTGTTTTTT.

The V gene is TRBV5-1, the J gene TRBJ2-7; TRBD2 matches 8 bases. Losses at the gene ends were 4 bases for V and 1 base for J; bases not matched to a gene: 7. This CDR3 is 15 amino acids long. The germline V gene has CDR1 SGHRS and CDR2 YFSETQ. CDR3 sequence: CASSILGRGSYEQYF. CDR3 nucleotide sequence: TGCGCCAGCAGCATACTCGGGAGGGGGTCCTACGAGCAGTACTTC.

The chain recombines TRBV11-1 with TRBJ1-1; TRBD1 might be the D (6 bases). The germline gives CDR1 SGHAT, CDR2 FQDESV (reference sequence). Trimming stripped 5 bases from V and 3 bases from J, with 13 bases between. This CDR3 has 14 residues. This CDR3 is CASSLGQLDTEAFF. Written as DNA, the CDR3 is TGTGCCAGCAGCCTCGGACAGCTCGACACTGAAGCTTTCTTT.

The rearrangement joins TRBV12-5 to TRBJ1-2; D remains unclear. Germline V gene sequence: CDR1 LGHNT, CDR2 FRNRAP. The CDR3 totals 13 residues. Between the trimmed V and J ends, which lost 2 bases and 7 bases, there was a span of 11 bases. The CDR3 here is CASGLPVGSGYTF. The DNA for the CDR3 is TGTGCTAGTGGTTTGCCCGTTGGCAGTGGCTACACCTTC. Combining the CDR3 with reference TRBV12-5 and TRBJ1-2 gives the whole variable domain DARVTQTPRHKVTEMGQEVTMRCQPILGHNTVFWYRQTMMQGLELLAYFRNRAPLDDSGMPKDRFSAEMPDATLATLKIQPSEPRDSAVYFCASGLPVGSGYTFGSGTRLTVV.

The gene calls are TRBV3-1 (or the pseudogene TRBV3-2) and TRBJ2-1; 13 bases fit TRBD2. V shed 1 base and J 6 bases; nucleotides not matched to a gene: 9. The CDR3 loop spans 18 amino acids. Germline assignment: CDR1 LGHDT and CDR2 YNNKEL (reference sequence). The CDR3 reads CASSQGRKTSGRANEQFF. The CDR3 DNA reads as TGTGCCAGCAGCCAAGGGCGGAAAACTAGCGGGAGGGCCAATGAGCAGTTCTTC.

This chain uses TRBV3-1 (or the pseudogene TRBV3-2) with TRBJ2-4; D may be TRBD2 (6 bases). CDR1 and CDR2 (germline): LGHDT, YNNKEL (reference sequence). This CDR3 region has 15 residues. V lost 4 bases and J lost 0, with 10 bases in between. In DNA, the CDR3 is TGTGCCAGCAGCCGGGAGGACCTAGCCAAAAACATTCAGTACTTC. Its protein product is CASSREDLAKNIQYF.

V gene TRBV2 combines with J gene TRBJ1-6; no definite D call. The CDR3 length is 13 residues. V was shortened by 3 bases and J by 9 bases, with 9 bases between the two germline ends. The germline gives CDR1 SNHLY, CDR2 FYNNEI. Here the CDR3 reads CASSDLRGSPLHF. CDR3 DNA: TGTGCCAGCAGTGATTTGAGAGGTTCACCCCTCCACTTT.